Listed below are T cell receptor beta chains from one sample, sequenced in a study of identifying expanded T cells in peripheral blood. The table came from immunoSEQ multiplex PCR; TCRdb's copy has only in-frame clones and leaves some out. The sample lists about 100,000 clones; around 90% were seen once. Input material: blood. These receptor sequences come from a person aged 18 to 75 in good health. The CDR3 runs from the conserved cysteine through the conserved F or W. D genes are given only for firm matches. The listing skips clone size in some rows; elsewhere it reads once, few, many or a size class.

j_gene | d_gene | abundance | v_gene | CDR3nt | CDR3aa
TRBJ2-6 | - | - | TRBV4-3 | TGCGCCAGCAGCTACGGCGTGGGCTCTGGGGCCAACGTCCTGACTTTC | CASSYGVGSGANVLTF
TRBJ2-5 | TRBD2 | - | TRBV6-6 | TGTGCCACCCGGCGGGGGGCCTCCCAAGAGACCCAGTACTTC | CATRRGASQETQYF
TRBJ2-7 | TRBD2 | - | TRBV2 | TGTGCCAGCAGTTACGCCGGACACGGGGGGAAGTACGAGCAGTACTTC | CASSYAGHGGKYEQYF
TRBJ2-2 | TRBD2 | - | TRBV4-3 | TGCGCCAGCAGCCAAGTTTCACTAGCGGGGAGCGGAGGCACCGGGGAGCTGTTTTTT | CASSQVSLAGSGGTGELFF
TRBJ1-4 | TRBD1 | - | TRBV5-6 | TGTGCCAGCAGCTTTAGGTCAGGGGGAAATGAAAAACTGTTTTTT | CASSFRSGGNEKLFF
TRBJ1-5 | - | - | TRBV6-5 | TGTGCCAGCAGCCTATTAGAGGATCAGCCCCAGCATTTT | CASSLLEDQPQHF
TRBJ2-5 | TRBD1 | - | TRBV18 | TGTGCCAGCTCACCGCGGACAGGGGCCGGAGAGACCCAGTACTTC | CASSPRTGAGETQYF
TRBJ2-3 | TRBD1 | - | TRBV7-2 | TGTGCCGCTTACGGGACAGGTTTCACAGATACGCAGTATTTT | CAAYGTGFTDTQYF
TRBJ2-3 | - | once | TRBV9 | TGTGCCAGCAGCGTAGGGGACCTCCTGGGGACAGATACGCAGTATTTT | CASSVGDLLGTDTQYF
TRBJ2-1 | - | - | TRBV9 | TGTGCCAGCAGCGGGGAAGGGCCCCCGAGCTCCTACAATGAGCAGTTCTTC | CASSGEGPPSSYNEQFF
TRBJ1-5 | TRBD1 | - | TRBV28 | TGTGCCAGCAGTCCCAGACAGGGGGCGCGGGGCCATAGCAATCAGCCCCAGCATTTT | CASSPRQGARGHSNQPQHF
TRBJ1-4 | - | - | TRBV6-5 | TGTGCCAGCAGTTACGATCAGAGGCGGGAAAAACTGTTTTTT | CASSYDQRREKLFF
TRBJ2-1 | TRBD1 | once | TRBV10-3 | TGTGCCATCAGTGAAGGTAGGGGGACAGGGGGCCTTGAGCAGTTCTTC | CAISEGRGTGGLEQFF
TRBJ1-2 | - | - | TRBV6-6 | TGTGCCAGCAGTTACGTCGCTTATGGCTACACCTTC | CASSYVAYGYTF
TRBJ1-5 | - | - | TRBV9 | TGTGCCAGCAGCGTAGCTGGGGTCCCATGGCAGCCCCAGCATTTT | CASSVAGVPWQPQHF
TRBJ1-2 | - | few | TRBV19 | TGTGCCAGTATTTCTCCGGGGCGTACGCAAAACTATGGCTACACCTTC | CASISPGRTQNYGYTF
TRBJ2-7 | TRBD1 | - | TRBV7-6 | TGTGCCAGCAGCCCAACGACAGGGGCCCCGAACGAGCAGTACTTC | CASSPTTGAPNEQYF
TRBJ1-2 | TRBD1 | once | TRBV18 | TGTGCCAGCTCCGGGCTGGGGACAGGGGGCGACGAGGGCTACACCTTC | CASSGLGTGGDEGYTF
TRBJ2-7 | TRBD1 | - | TRBV11-2 | TGTGCCAGCAGCCGACAGGGGGCCTACGAGCAGTACTTC | CASSRQGAYEQYF
TRBJ2-5 | - | - | TRBV10-3 | TGTGCCATCAGTGAGTCCTCCGGGCCAGAAGGGACCCAGTACTTC | CAISESSGPEGTQYF
TRBJ2-5 | TRBD2 | once | TRBV2 | TGTGCCAGCAGTGGACTAGCGGGGGCCCAAGAGACCCAGTACTTC | CASSGLAGAQETQYF
TRBJ2-7 | - | once | TRBV7-9 | TGTGCCAGCAGCTTAGGTCCGTTTGGCTCCTACGAGCAGTACTTC | CASSLGPFGSYEQYF
TRBJ2-1 | TRBD2 | once | TRBV4-3 | TGCGCCAGCAGCACCCGGACTAGCGGCATCTACAATGAGCAGTTCTTC | CASSTRTSGIYNEQFF
TRBJ1-5 | TRBD1 | - | TRBV5-1 | TGCGCCAGCAGCTACTGGACAGGGGTAAATCAGCCCCAGCATTTT | CASSYWTGVNQPQHF
TRBJ1-1 | TRBD1 | - | TRBV18 | TGTGCCAGCTCACGTACCGGGACAGGGGGCACTGAAGCTTTCTTT | CASSRTGTGGTEAFF
TRBJ2-5 | TRBD1 | - | TRBV14 | TGTGCCAGCAGCCGGGGACAGGGAGAGACCCAGTACTTC | CASSRGQGETQYF
TRBJ1-1 | - | - | TRBV7-9 | TGTGCCAGCAGCTCCCCGGGGGTCACTGAAGCTTTCTTT | CASSSPGVTEAFF
TRBJ2-1 | TRBD1 | few | TRBV18 | TGTGCCAGCTCACCAAAGGCTCCGGGACAGGGTTCCTACAATGAGCAGTTCTTC | CASSPKAPGQGSYNEQFF
TRBJ2-7 | TRBD2 | - | TRBV6-6 | TGTGCCAGCAGTACGGGACGGGGGGGTACCTACGAGCAGTACTTC | CASSTGRGGTYEQYF
TRBJ1-2 | - | - | TRBV7-8 | TGTGCCAGCAGCTGGGGGAGTTCGTTCTTGGGCTACACCTTC | CASSWGSSFLGYTF
TRBJ1-4 | - | - | TRBV4-3 | TGCGCCAGCAGCCAAGGTGAAGGGGTCTATGAAAAACTGTTTTTT | CASSQGEGVYEKLFF
TRBJ2-5 | - | once | TRBV5-1 | TGCGCCAGCAGCGTCTTGGGGACACAAGAGACCCAGTACTTC | CASSVLGTQETQYF
TRBJ2-2 | - | - | TRBV7-2 | TGTGCCAGCAGCTTAGCGCAGTGGGGTAACACCGGGGAGCTGTTTTTT | CASSLAQWGNTGELFF
TRBJ2-7 | - | - | TRBV10-1 | TGCGCCAGCAGTGAGTCGATCTACTACGAGCAGTACTTC | CASSESIYYEQYF
TRBJ2-3 | - | - | TRBV6-4 | TGTGCCAGCAGTGACTCAGTCACAGATACGCAGTATTTT | CASSDSVTDTQYF
TRBJ1-2 | TRBD1 | - | TRBV6-5 | TGTGCCAGCAGGACCCCAGGGGACAGCCATGGCTACACCTTC | CASRTPGDSHGYTF
TRBJ1-1 | - | - | TRBV9 | TGTGCCAGCAGCGTAGGGGGCGACACTGAAGCTTTCTTT | CASSVGGDTEAFF
TRBJ2-1 | - | - | TRBV6-6 | TGTGCCAGCAATGGGGGGGCTACGATGGAGCAGTTCTTC | CASNGGATMEQFF
TRBJ1-1 | - | - | TRBV7-9 | TGTGCCAGCAGCTCGTATCGACCCCGGAACACTGAAGCTTTCTTT | CASSSYRPRNTEAFF
TRBJ2-7 | - | - | TRBV27 | TGTGCCAGCAGTTTAATGACAGGCCAAACCTACGAGCAGTACTTC | CASSLMTGQTYEQYF
TRBJ2-2 | - | few | TRBV2 | TGTGCCAGCAAAAACAGGGTGGGCACCGGGGAGCTGTTTTTT | CASKNRVGTGELFF
TRBJ2-7 | - | - | TRBV4-3 | TGCGCCAGCAGCCCTGGGACGGGTTCTTACGAGCAGTACTTC | CASSPGTGSYEQYF
TRBJ2-3 | - | once | TRBV4-3 | TGCGCCAGCAGCCAGGGACAGGGACTAGACACAGATACGCAGTATTTT | CASSQGQGLDTDTQYF
TRBJ1-5 | - | - | TRBV27 | TGTGCCAGCAGTTTATCTCGGGTTCAGCCCCAGCATTTT | CASSLSRVQPQHF
TRBJ1-1 | - | once | TRBV5-6 | TGTGCCAGCAGCTTGGGCAGGCAGGCTTTCTTT | CASSLGRQAFF